These 21 T cell receptor beta chains share one sample of origin, sequenced in a study of OX40 agonist ivuxolimab in advanced cancers. Sequenced by immunoSEQ multiplex PCR; TCRdb stores in-frame clones only, minus some. Of over 40,000 clones listed, 75% to 90% are singletons. Material: CD4+ or CD8+ T cells sorted from blood, obtained in a trial of the OX40 agonist ivuxolimab. Receptor source: an adult with an advanced solid tumor such as melanoma, head and neck, liver or kidney cancer.

This chain links TRBV6-5 with TRBJ1-2; D may be TRBD1 (5 bases). Trimming removed 2 bases at V and 4 bases at J, with 14 bases between. This CDR3 has 15 residues. CDR1 and CDR2 from the germline V gene are MNHEY and SVGAGI. As DNA, the CDR3 is TGTGCCAGCAGTTACCGCACGGGACGGCTCTATGGCTACACCTTC. Amino acids: CASSYRTGRLYGYTF.

This clone is labeled as medium-sized. This chain joins TRBV4-1 and TRBJ1-1, with D hard to call. This CDR3 is built from 14 residues. With 1 base removed from V and 0 bases from J, the gap between germline ends came to 6 bases. Germline V lookup: CDR1 MGHRA, CDR2 YSYEKL. The CDR3 coding sequence is TGCGCCAGCAGCCAAGTAGTAGTGAACACTGAAGCTTTCTTT. Protein product: CASSQVVVNTEAFF.

The CDR3 DNA sequence: TGTGCCAGTGCCGGGACGGCCAATAACTATGGCTACACCTTC. It is translated as CASAGTANNYGYTF. The rearrangement uses TRBV19 and TRBJ1-2, with D maybe TRBD1 (5 bases). Trimming removed 8 bases at V and 1 base at J, with 14 bases between. CDR3 size: 14 residues. Germline assignment: CDR1 LNHDA and CDR2 SQIVND (reference sequence).

The chain joins TRBV19 to TRBJ2-4, with D maybe TRBD2 (5 bases). The germline gives CDR1 LNHDA, CDR2 SQIVND (reference sequence). The V end was cut by 9 bases, the J end by 4 bases, with 16 bases between. CDR3 length equals 14 residues. CDR3 sequence: CASTPPGKKNIQYF. For the CDR3, the DNA is TGTGCCAGCACACCTCCGGGAAAGAAAAACATTCAGTACTTC. Combining the CDR3 with reference TRBV19 and TRBJ2-4 gives the whole variable domain DGGITQSPKYLFRKEGQNVTLSCEQNLNHDAMYWYRQDPGQGLRLIYYSQIVNDFQKGDIAEGYSVSREKKESFPLTVTSAQKNPTAFYLCASTPPGKKNIQYFGAGTRLSVL.

CDR3 DNA: TGTGCCAGCAGTTTAGGGAGCCGTCGGTTCTTC. It is translated as CASSLGSRRFF. The V call is TRBV28, the J call TRBJ2-1, with D tentatively TRBD2 (5 bases). The CDR3 has 11 amino acids. Trimming took off 2 bases at V and 15 bases at J, with 11 bases between the two ends. Germline loops: CDR1 MDHEN, CDR2 SYDVKM.

The rearrangement links TRBV28 to TRBJ2-7, with 7 positions matching TRBD1. Germline loops: CDR1 MDHEN, CDR2 SYDVKM. CDR3 length equals 13 residues. With 4 bases clipped from V and 5 bases from J, the junction kept 5 bases outside the gene matches. The CDR3 reads CASSSGQAHEQYF. In DNA form, the CDR3 reads TGTGCCAGCAGTTCCGGACAGGCCCACGAGCAGTACTTC.

This rearrangement joins TRBV14 to TRBJ1-2; D remains ambiguous. The germline V and J ends were trimmed by 1 base and 13 bases, with 19 bases remaining between them. The CDR3 is made up of 14 amino acids. CDR1 and CDR2 (germline): SGHDN, FVKESK. CDR3 in DNA: TGTGCCAGCAGCCAAGCCCCGGGTATCCAATTGGGCACCTTC. Encoded protein: CASSQAPGIQLGTF.

This CDR3 is CASSFSPGLAGGIDTQYF. Written as DNA, the CDR3 is TGTGCCAGCAGTTTCTCCCCCGGACTAGCGGGAGGGATAGATACGCAGTATTTT. The gene calls are TRBV27 and TRBJ2-3, with 15 positions matching TRBD2. CDR3 size: 18 residues. The trim removed 3 bases at V and 5 bases at J, leaving 9 bases unmatched. Germline V gene lookup returns CDR1 MNHEY and CDR2 SMNVEV (reference sequence).

The chain employs TRBV6-5 and TRBJ1-1, with a weak D call TRBD1 (5 bases). V shed 7 bases and J shed 5 bases, with 8 bases lying between them. Germline V gene sequence: CDR1 MNHEY, CDR2 SVGAGI. The length of the CDR3 is 11 residues. CDR3 DNA: TGTGCCAGCAACCAGGGAACTGAAGCTTTCTTT. Amino acids: CASNQGTEAFF.

This clone was counted between two and nine times. The gene calls are TRBV5-4 and TRBJ1-2; 7 bases agree with TRBD1. Germline V gene sequence: CDR1 SGHNT, CDR2 YYREEE (reference sequence). V trimming: 4 bases; J trimming: 7 bases; junction bases outside the gene matches: 13. The CDR3 has 15 amino acids. CDR3 amino acids: CASSPGTDHLSGYTF. The CDR3 coding sequence is TGTGCCAGCAGCCCGGGGACAGACCACCTATCTGGCTACACCTTC.

The chain combines TRBV9 with TRBJ2-1; 10 bases fit TRBD2. This CDR3 has 17 amino acids. CDR1 and CDR2 (germline): SGDLS, YYNGEE. V dropped 3 bases and J dropped 0; count of bases not matched to a gene: 6. The CDR3 region is CASSAGLATSSYNEQFF. The CDR3 nucleotides read TGTGCCAGCAGCGCGGGACTAGCGACCAGCTCCTACAATGAGCAGTTCTTC.

V gene TRBV20-1 combines with J gene TRBJ2-1, with D unclear. CDR3 length: 11 amino acids. Trimming removed 0 bases at V and 8 bases at J, with 5 bases between. The germline CDR1 and CDR2 sequences are DFQATT and SNEGSKA (reference sequence). The CDR3 sequence: CSAREADEQFF. Written as DNA, the CDR3 is TGCAGTGCTAGAGAGGCAGATGAGCAGTTCTTC.

The V call is TRBV4-3, the J call TRBJ2-1; TRBD2 agrees at 10 bases. The germline V gene encodes CDR1 LGHNA and CDR2 YSLEER. Trimming cost V 2 bases and J 6 bases; bases outside gene matches: 25. The length of the CDR3 is 22 residues. CDR3 nucleotides: TGCGCCAGCAGCCAACCGAGAGCCCTAGGGCACGATCTAGCGGGGGTCCTCAATGAGCAGTTCTTC. This translates into CASSQPRALGHDLAGVLNEQFF.

This sequence joins TRBV4-2 and TRBJ2-7; TRBD2 matches at 14 bases. Germline lookup yields CDR1 LGHNA and CDR2 YNFKEQ. The V segment lost 4 bases and the J segment 6 bases; nucleotides outside the gene matches: 11. This CDR3 region has 17 residues. In DNA, the CDR3 is TGTGCCAGCAGCCCAAGGACCGGGACTAGCGGGAGTCGCGAGCAGTACTTC. Amino acids: CASSPRTGTSGSREQYF.

The CDR3 nucleotides read TGTGCCAGCGGGGGTGTTGTCAGCACCGGGGAGCTGTTTTTT. Protein sequence: CASGGVVSTGELFF. The rearrangement uses TRBV2 and TRBJ2-2; D is perhaps TRBD1 or TRBD2 (5 bases each). Germline assignment: CDR1 SNHLY and CDR2 FYNNEI. Trimming removed 8 bases at V and 4 bases at J, with 14 bases between. CDR3 length equals 14 residues.

The rearrangement links TRBV7-9 to TRBJ2-1; tentatively, D is TRBD1 or TRBD2 (5 bases each). Germline CDR1 reads SEHNR; CDR2 reads FQNEAQ (reference sequence). Between the trimmed V and J ends, which lost 4 bases and 4 bases, there was a span of 20 bases. CDR3 length: 17 residues. The CDR3 bases are TGTGCCAGCAGCTCTCCCGACATCGGGGCAGGATACAATGAGCAGTTCTTC. Its translation is CASSSPDIGAGYNEQFF.

The gene calls are TRBV6-1 and TRBJ1-6, with D unresolved. Germline V gene lookup returns CDR1 MNHNS and CDR2 SASEGT. The CDR3 loop spans 15 amino acids. V gave up 3 bases and J gave up 0 bases, with 6 bases separating them. The CDR3 here is CASSEPGSYNSPLHF. CDR3 nucleotide sequence: TGTGCCAGCAGTGAGCCAGGCTCCTATAATTCACCCCTCCACTTT.

In this sample, this clone turned up once. The chain employs TRBV11-2 and TRBJ1-2; tentative D call: TRBD1 (5 bases). The CDR3 consists of 13 residues. In germline, CDR1 is SGHAT, CDR2 FQNNGV. Trimming shortened V by 5 bases and J by 7 bases, and 14 bases separated the two germline ends. CDR3 in amino acids: CASSPSLRVGYTF. CDR3 sequence (DNA): TGTGCCAGCAGCCCCTCGCTCAGGGTTGGCTACACCTTC.

This clone was picked up a small number of times. V usage is TRBV29-1 and J usage is TRBJ1-2, with TRBD1 as a possible D gene (6 bases). This CDR3 is 13 amino acids long. CDR1 SQVTM and CDR2 ANQGSEA come from the germline V gene. The V end lost 6 bases, the J end lost 2 bases, and 13 bases lay between the germline ends. CDR3 sequence (DNA): TGCAGCGTCGGCGGACAGCCAAACTATGGCTACACCTTC. It yields the protein CSVGGQPNYGYTF.

In this sample, this clone turned up once. The chain combines TRBV27 with TRBJ2-7; 10 bases map to TRBD1. V lost 6 bases to trimming and J lost 6 bases; unmatched junction nucleotides: 11. Per the germline V gene, CDR1 is MNHEY and CDR2 is SMNVEV (reference sequence). The CDR3 is 15 residues long. The CDR3 DNA reads as TGTGCCAGCAGCCGGACAGGGGGGGACTTCGGCGAGCAGTACTTC. Translating it yields CASSRTGGDFGEQYF.

This chain joins TRBV7-9 and TRBJ1-4; D remains unclear. Germline CDR1 is SEHNR and CDR2 is FQNEAQ (reference sequence). The CDR3 is made up of 14 amino acids. Trimming pared 1 base from V and 4 bases from J, leaving 7 bases between. The CDR3 coding sequence is TGTGCCAGCAGCTTAGGGACGATTAATGAAAAACTGTTTTTT. Translated, it gives CASSLGTINEKLFF.